The rows below give T cell receptor beta chains drawn from one sample of a study of blood T cells in healthy people across ages. TCRdb re-derived calls from the 5' RACE reads in MiXCR, one entry per CDR3 protein. The sample carries 1.5 million or so distinct CDR3 sequences, approximately 39% recorded once. The sequencing input was blood. These receptor sequences come from a woman aged 18-29 years in good health. Both conserved end residues are part of each CDR3. Fields, in order: D gene, clone size, J gene, V gene, CDR3 DNA, CDR3 protein. D genes are given only for firm matches. Size tells how often a clone was seen (once, few, many) or the class of an expanded clone, and some rows leave it out.

.	once	TRBJ1-1	TRBV7-9	TGTGCCAGCAGCCCAGGTTCTGGTGAAGCTTTCTTT	CASSPGSGEAFF
.	few	TRBJ2-5	TRBV6-1	TGTGCCAGCATCGCACTAGATCGGGAGACCCAGTACTTC	CASIALDRETQYF
.	.	TRBJ1-1	TRBV5-1	TGCGCCAGCAGACCCCCGGGGGCACTTGAAGCTTTCTTT	CASRPPGALEAFF
.	few	TRBJ2-1	TRBV29-1	TGCAGCGTTCTTCCGGGACGGGCGGACAATGAGCAGTTCTTC	CSVLPGRADNEQFF
.	.	TRBJ1-2	TRBV7-2	TGTGCCAGCAGCTTAGTCGGTTTCAGGGGAGACTATGGCTACACCTTC	CASSLVGFRGDYGYTF
TRBD1	.	TRBJ1-4	TRBV12-3/TRBV12-4	TGTACCAGCAGTTTCTTCGACAGGGAACTTGAAAAACTGTTTTTT	CTSSFFDRELEKLFF
TRBD1	.	TRBJ1-1	TRBV6-6	TGTGCCAGCAGCTCGGGACAGGGTTTGGCTTTCTTT	CASSSGQGLAFF
TRBD2	.	TRBJ2-3	TRBV20-1	TGCAGTGCTAGCGGTCTAACTAGCGGGGGCGTCTACCGCACAGATACGCAGTATTTT	CSASGLTSGGVYRTDTQYF
TRBD1	.	TRBJ2-7	TRBV4-3	TGCGCCAGCAGCCCCGGACAGGGGAACCCTTACGAGCAGTACTTC	CASSPGQGNPYEQYF
TRBD1	.	TRBJ2-3	TRBV7-2	TGTGCCAGCAGCTTGTCAGGGGACAGGAGCACAGATACGCAGTATTTT	CASSLSGDRSTDTQYF
.	.	TRBJ1-2	TRBV7-2	TGTGCCAGCAGCGTAAACAGTTATAACTATGGCTACACCTTC	CASSVNSYNYGYTF
TRBD2	many	TRBJ2-1	TRBV20-1	TGCAGTGCCCTAGGACTAGCGGGAGTAGGGGAGCAGTTCTTC	CSALGLAGVGEQFF
.	.	TRBJ2-1	TRBV9	TGTGCCAGCAGCGTCCCACAGTCCGGGGATGAGCAGTTCTTC	CASSVPQSGDEQFF
.	.	TRBJ2-5	TRBV7-2	TGTGCCAGCAGCTTAGAAAACGGAGCGGGGACCCAGTACTTC	CASSLENGAGTQYF
.	few	TRBJ1-1	TRBV29-1	TGCAGCGTTCATGGGATCACTGAAGCTTTCTTT	CSVHGITEAFF
TRBD2	few	TRBJ2-1	TRBV12-3/TRBV12-4	TGTGCCAGCCGTCCTAGCGGGGGGGCCGATGAGCAGTTCTTC	CASRPSGGADEQFF
.	.	TRBJ2-7	TRBV7-8	TGTGCCAGCAGCCCCGTGGGGCGACTATACGAGCAGTACTTC	CASSPVGRLYEQYF
TRBD2	.	TRBJ2-3	TRBV20-1	TGCAGTGCTGCTAGATGGGGACTAGCGGGGGGGCAAACAGATACGCAGTATTTT	CSAARWGLAGGQTDTQYF
.	few	TRBJ2-1	TRBV27	TGTGCCAGCAGCCTCCTGTCTAGGGGCAATGAGCAGTTCTTC	CASSLLSRGNEQFF